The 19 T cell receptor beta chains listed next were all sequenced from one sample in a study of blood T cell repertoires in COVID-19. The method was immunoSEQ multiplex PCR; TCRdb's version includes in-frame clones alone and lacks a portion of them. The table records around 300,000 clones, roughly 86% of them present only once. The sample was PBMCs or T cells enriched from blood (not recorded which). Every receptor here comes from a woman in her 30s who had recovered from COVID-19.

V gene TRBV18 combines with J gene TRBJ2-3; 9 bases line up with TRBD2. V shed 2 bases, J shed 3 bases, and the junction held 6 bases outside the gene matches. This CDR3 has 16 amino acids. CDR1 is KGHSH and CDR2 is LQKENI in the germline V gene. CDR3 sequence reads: CASSPVASGITDTQYF. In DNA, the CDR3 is TGTGCCAGCTCACCAGTCGCTAGCGGGATTACAGATACGCAGTATTTT. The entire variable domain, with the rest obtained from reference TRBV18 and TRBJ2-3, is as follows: NAGVMQNPRHLVRRRGQEARLRCSPMKGHSHVYWYRQLPEEGLKFMVYLQKENIIDESGMPKERFSAEFPKEGPSILRIQQVVRGDSAAYFCASSPVASGITDTQYFGPGTRLTVL.

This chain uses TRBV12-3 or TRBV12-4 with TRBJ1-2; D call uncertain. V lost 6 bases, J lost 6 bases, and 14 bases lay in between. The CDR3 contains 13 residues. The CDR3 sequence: CASSRTGSNGYTF. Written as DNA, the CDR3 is TGTGCCAGCAGCCGTACCGGGTCGAATGGCTACACCTTC.

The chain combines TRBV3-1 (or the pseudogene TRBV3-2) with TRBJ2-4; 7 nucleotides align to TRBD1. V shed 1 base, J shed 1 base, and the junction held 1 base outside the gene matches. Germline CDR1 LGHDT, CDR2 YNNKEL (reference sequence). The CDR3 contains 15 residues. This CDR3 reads CASSQVGQAKNIQYF. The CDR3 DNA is TGTGCCAGCAGCCAAGTGGGACAGGCCAAAAACATTCAGTACTTC.

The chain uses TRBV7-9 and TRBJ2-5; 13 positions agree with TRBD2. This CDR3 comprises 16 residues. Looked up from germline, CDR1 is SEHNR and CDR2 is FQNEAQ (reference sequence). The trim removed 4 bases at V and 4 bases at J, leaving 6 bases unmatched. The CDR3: CASSSRTSGSSETQYF. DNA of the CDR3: TGTGCCAGCAGCTCCAGGACTAGCGGGAGTTCAGAGACCCAGTACTTC.

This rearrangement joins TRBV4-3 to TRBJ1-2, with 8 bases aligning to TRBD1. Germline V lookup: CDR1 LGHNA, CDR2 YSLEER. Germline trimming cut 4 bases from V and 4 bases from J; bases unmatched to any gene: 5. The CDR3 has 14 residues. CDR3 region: CASSPGQGFYGYTF. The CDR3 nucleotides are TGCGCCAGCAGCCCTGGACAGGGATTCTATGGCTACACCTTC.

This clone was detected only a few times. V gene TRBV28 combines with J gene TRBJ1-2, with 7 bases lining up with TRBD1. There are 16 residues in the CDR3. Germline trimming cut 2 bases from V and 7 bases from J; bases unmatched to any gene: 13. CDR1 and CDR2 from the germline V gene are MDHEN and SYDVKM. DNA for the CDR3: TGTGCCAGCAGTTTAGGGGGTCAAGGGGGCCTTCTTGGCTACACCTTC. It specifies CASSLGGQGGLLGYTF.

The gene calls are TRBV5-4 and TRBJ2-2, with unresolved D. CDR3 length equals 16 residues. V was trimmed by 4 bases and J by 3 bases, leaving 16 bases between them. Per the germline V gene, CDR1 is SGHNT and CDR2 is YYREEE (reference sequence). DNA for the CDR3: TGTGCCAGCAGCCCTCACGCGGCGTTGGACACCGGGGAGCTGTTTTTT. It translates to CASSPHAALDTGELFF. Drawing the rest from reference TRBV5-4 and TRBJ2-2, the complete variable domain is ETGVTQSPTHLIKTRGQQVTLRCSSQSGHNTVSWYQQALGQGPQFIFQYYREEENGRGNFPPRFSGLQFPNYSSELNVNALELDDSALYLCASSPHAALDTGELFFGEGSRLTVL.

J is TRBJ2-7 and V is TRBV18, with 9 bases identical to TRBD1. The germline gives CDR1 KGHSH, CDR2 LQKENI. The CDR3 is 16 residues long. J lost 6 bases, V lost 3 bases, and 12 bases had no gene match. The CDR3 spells CASSPGVGTGSFEQYF. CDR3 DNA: TGTGCCAGCTCACCCGGCGTTGGGACAGGGTCTTTCGAGCAGTACTTC.

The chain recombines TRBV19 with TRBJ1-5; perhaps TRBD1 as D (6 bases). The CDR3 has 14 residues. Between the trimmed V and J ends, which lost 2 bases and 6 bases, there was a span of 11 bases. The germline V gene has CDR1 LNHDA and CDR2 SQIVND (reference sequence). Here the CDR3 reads CASSIRDIGQPQHF. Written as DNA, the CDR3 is TGTGCCAGTAGTATAAGGGACATCGGTCAGCCCCAGCATTTT.

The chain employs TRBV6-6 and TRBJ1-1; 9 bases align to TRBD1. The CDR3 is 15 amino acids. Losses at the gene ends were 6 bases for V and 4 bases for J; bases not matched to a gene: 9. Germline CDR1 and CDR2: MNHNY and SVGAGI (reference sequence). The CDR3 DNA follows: TGTGCCAGCAGAGAACAGGGGGCGGGCGGCACTGAAGCTTTCTTT. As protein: CASREQGAGGTEAFF.

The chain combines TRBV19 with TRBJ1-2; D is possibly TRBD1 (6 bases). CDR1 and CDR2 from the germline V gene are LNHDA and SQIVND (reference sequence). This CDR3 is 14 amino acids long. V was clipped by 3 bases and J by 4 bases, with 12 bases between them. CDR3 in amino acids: CASSILQGFYGYTF. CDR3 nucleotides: TGTGCCAGTAGTATTCTACAGGGATTCTATGGCTACACCTTC. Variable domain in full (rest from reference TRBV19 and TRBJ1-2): DGGITQSPKYLFRKEGQNVTLSCEQNLNHDAMYWYRQDPGQGLRLIYYSQIVNDFQKGDIAEGYSVSREKKESFPLTVTSAQKNPTAFYLCASSILQGFYGYTFGSGTRLTVV.

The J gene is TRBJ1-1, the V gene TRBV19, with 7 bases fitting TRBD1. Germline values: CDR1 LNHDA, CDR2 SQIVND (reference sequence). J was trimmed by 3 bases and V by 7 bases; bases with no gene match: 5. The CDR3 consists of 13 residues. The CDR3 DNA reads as TGTGCCAGTACACAAACAGGGGACACTGAAGCTTTCTTT. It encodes CASTQTGDTEAFF.

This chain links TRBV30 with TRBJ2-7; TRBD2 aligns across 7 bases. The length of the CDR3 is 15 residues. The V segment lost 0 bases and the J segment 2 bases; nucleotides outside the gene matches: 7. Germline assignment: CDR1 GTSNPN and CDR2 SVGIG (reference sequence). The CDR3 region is CAWSVRGEGTYEQYF. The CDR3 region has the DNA TGTGCCTGGAGTGTACGGGGGGAGGGGACCTACGAGCAGTACTTC.

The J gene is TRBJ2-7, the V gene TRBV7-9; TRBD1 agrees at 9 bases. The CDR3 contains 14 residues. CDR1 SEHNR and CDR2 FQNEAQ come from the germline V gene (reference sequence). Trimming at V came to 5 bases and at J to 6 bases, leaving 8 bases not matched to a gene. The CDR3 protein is CASSAWDREGEQYF. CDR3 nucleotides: TGTGCCAGCAGCGCCTGGGACAGGGAAGGCGAGCAGTACTTC.

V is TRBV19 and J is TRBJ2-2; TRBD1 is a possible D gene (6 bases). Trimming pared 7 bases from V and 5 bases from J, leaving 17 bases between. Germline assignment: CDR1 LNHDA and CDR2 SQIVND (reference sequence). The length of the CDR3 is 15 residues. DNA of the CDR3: TGTGCCAGTATAAGCGGCAGGGGCAGGACCGGGGAGCTGTTTTTT. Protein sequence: CASISGRGRTGELFF.

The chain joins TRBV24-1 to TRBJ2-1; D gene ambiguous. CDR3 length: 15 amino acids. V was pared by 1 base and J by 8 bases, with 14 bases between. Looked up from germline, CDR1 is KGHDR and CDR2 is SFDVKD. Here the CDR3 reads CATSDFGPPRYEQFF. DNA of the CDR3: TGTGCCACCAGTGATTTTGGCCCTCCGAGGTATGAGCAGTTCTTC.

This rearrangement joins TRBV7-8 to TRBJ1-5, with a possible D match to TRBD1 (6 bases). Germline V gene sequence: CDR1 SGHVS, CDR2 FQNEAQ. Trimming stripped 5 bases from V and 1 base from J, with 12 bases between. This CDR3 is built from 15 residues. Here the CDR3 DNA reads TGTGCCAGCAGCCGAGAGACAGGAAGCAATCAGCCCCAGCATTTT. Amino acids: CASSRETGSNQPQHF.

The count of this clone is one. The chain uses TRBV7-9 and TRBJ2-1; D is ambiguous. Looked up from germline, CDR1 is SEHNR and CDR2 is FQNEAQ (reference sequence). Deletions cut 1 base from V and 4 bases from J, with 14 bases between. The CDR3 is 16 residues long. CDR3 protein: CASSLVVAAHYNEQFF. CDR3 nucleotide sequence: TGTGCCAGCAGCTTAGTAGTGGCAGCGCATTACAATGAGCAGTTCTTC.

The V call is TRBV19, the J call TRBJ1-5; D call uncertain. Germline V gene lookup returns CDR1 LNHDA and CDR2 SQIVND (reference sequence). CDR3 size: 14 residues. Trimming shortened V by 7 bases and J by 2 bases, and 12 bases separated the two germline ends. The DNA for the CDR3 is TGTGCCAGTACACCCCCCCAGGGCAATCAGCCCCAGCATTTT. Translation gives CASTPPQGNQPQHF.